A single sample is the source of the 20 T cell receptor beta chains below, sequenced in a study of radiotherapy plus CTLA-4 blockade in lung cancer. The repertoire was sequenced with immunoSEQ multiplex PCR; TCRdb's copy has only in-frame clones and lacks some. The sample shows about 60,000 clones, just over 75% of them seen only once. Here the sequenced sample was peripheral blood, taken from a patient treated with radiotherapy plus ipilimumab. Source of these receptors: a human donor with non-small cell lung cancer who had a partial response to radiotherapy plus ipilimumab.

This rearrangement joins TRBV19 to TRBJ1-6, with D possibly matching TRBD1 (6 bases). This CDR3 is 15 amino acids long. Germline loops: CDR1 LNHDA, CDR2 SQIVND (reference sequence). V was trimmed by 5 bases and J by 7 bases, leaving 15 bases between them. CDR3 coding DNA: TGTGCCAGTAGTCCTATTTTCGGACAGAATTCACCCCTCCACTTT. Its translation: CASSPIFGQNSPLHF.

This clone appeared many times. The chain employs TRBV5-1 and TRBJ2-2; 10 nucleotides line up with TRBD2. This CDR3 has 16 amino acids. The V and J ends lost 2 bases and 7 bases, in that order; junction bases with no gene match: 8. Germline V gives CDR1 SGHRS, CDR2 YFSETQ. The CDR3 DNA is TGCGCCAGCAGCTTAACCGGGACTAGCGTAGGCGGGGAGCTGTTTTTT. Its translation is CASSLTGTSVGGELFF.

The genes are TRBV4-1 and TRBJ1-5; possible D gene TRBD1, 6 bases. Looked up from germline, CDR1 is MGHRA and CDR2 is YSYEKL. V was shortened by 4 bases and J by 0 bases, with 13 bases between the two germline ends. CDR3 size: 16 residues. The CDR3 sequence is CASSPNRDVSNQPQHF. CDR3 nucleotide sequence: TGCGCCAGCAGCCCCAACAGGGACGTTAGCAATCAGCCCCAGCATTTT.

The rearrangement links TRBV27 to TRBJ1-3; 7 bases map to TRBD1. Per germline, CDR1 MNHEY and CDR2 SMNVEV (reference sequence). The ends lost 2 bases at V and 3 bases at J; junction bases unmatched: 4. The CDR3 contains 15 residues. CDR3 DNA sequence: TGTGCCAGCAGTTTACAGGGGGGAGGTGGAAACACCATATATTTT. Amino acid sequence: CASSLQGGGGNTIYF.

This chain connects TRBV6-5 to TRBJ1-1, with D possibly TRBD1 on 6 matching bases. The CDR3 covers 14 residues. Germline V gene sequence: CDR1 MNHEY, CDR2 SVGAGI. The V gene lost 2 bases and the J gene lost 3 bases, with 10 bases spanning the gap. CDR3 DNA sequence: TGTGCCAGCAGTTACGGCGGGGGCTACACTGAAGCTTTCTTT. Translating it yields CASSYGGGYTEAFF.

The chain recombines TRBV5-4 with TRBJ2-7, with 7 nucleotides matching TRBD1. The CDR3 runs 13 residues. The germline V gene has CDR1 SGHNT and CDR2 YYREEE (reference sequence). V gave up 4 bases and J gave up 5 bases; unmatched junction bases: 6. CDR3 region: CASSTRGSDEQYF. CDR3 DNA sequence: TGTGCCAGCAGCACCAGGGGGTCGGACGAGCAGTACTTC. The variable domain in full, completed from reference TRBV5-4 and TRBJ2-7, reads ETGVTQSPTHLIKTRGQQVTLRCSSQSGHNTVSWYQQALGQGPQFIFQYYREEENGRGNFPPRFSGLQFPNYSSELNVNALELDDSALYLCASSTRGSDEQYFGPGTRLTVT.

Only one count was recorded for this clone. This chain joins TRBV6-5 and TRBJ1-5, with a possible D match to TRBD1 (6 bases). This CDR3 spans 14 amino acids. The ends were cut back, 0 bases at V and 4 bases at J, with 7 bases in the middle. The germline V gene encodes CDR1 MNHEY and CDR2 SVGAGI. The CDR3 sequence is CASSYSRGNQPQHF. The DNA for the CDR3 is TGTGCCAGCAGTTACTCTAGGGGGAATCAGCCCCAGCATTTT.

This clone was observed a few times. The chain links TRBV29-1 to TRBJ2-7, with 9 positions matching TRBD2. Germline CDR1 and CDR2: SQVTM and ANQGSEA. Germline trimming cut 6 bases from V and 3 bases from J; bases unmatched to any gene: 6. The CDR3 consists of 13 residues. CDR3 nucleotides: TGCAGCGTCCCAACTAGCGGGTGCTACGAGCAGTACTTC. This gives the protein CSVPTSGCYEQYF.

In its sample, this clone was seen many times. The chain uses TRBV6-1 and TRBJ1-1; no definite D call. V dropped 10 bases and J dropped 4 bases, with 19 bases sitting between them. The CDR3 spans 14 residues. Per the germline V gene, CDR1 is MNHNS and CDR2 is SASEGT. CDR3 region: CATSRRVIGTEAFF. The DNA for the CDR3 is TGTGCCACGAGCAGGAGGGTTATCGGCACTGAAGCTTTCTTT.

This sequence joins TRBV9 and TRBJ2-1; weak D call: TRBD2 (5 bases). The length of the CDR3 is 14 residues. CDR1 is SGDLS and CDR2 is YYNGEE in the germline V gene. Trimming pared 5 bases from V and 0 bases from J, leaving 9 bases between. CDR3 coding DNA: TGTGCCAGCAGTCCCGGGGACTCCTACAATGAGCAGTTCTTC. This codes for CASSPGDSYNEQFF.

The chain recombines TRBV5-1 with TRBJ1-1; D is ambiguous. With 0 bases removed from V and 1 base from J, the gap between germline ends came to 10 bases. The germline V gene encodes CDR1 SGHRS and CDR2 YFSETQ. CDR3 length equals 15 residues. CDR3 coding DNA: TGCGCCAGCAGCTTGGATGGGAGACGGAACACTGAAGCTTTCTTT. Its protein product is CASSLDGRRNTEAFF.

This chain connects TRBV19 to TRBJ2-3; 8 nucleotides line up with TRBD1. CDR3 length equals 14 residues. Unmatched junction bases numbered 7, after V lost 5 bases and J lost 6 bases. Germline V gene lookup returns CDR1 LNHDA and CDR2 SQIVND (reference sequence). The CDR3 region has the DNA TGTGCCAGTAGTTCCGCAGGGGGCGCGGATACGCAGTATTTT. It translates to CASSSAGGADTQYF.

The rearrangement links TRBV5-1 to TRBJ2-7; a possible D gene is TRBD2 (5 bases). The CDR3 contains 11 residues. From germline, CDR1 is SGHRS and CDR2 YFSETQ. V was pared by 4 bases and J by 7 bases, with 9 bases between. The CDR3 bases are TGCGCCAGCAGCCCGGGATGGGAGCAGTACTTC. This sequence encodes CASSPGWEQYF.

The chain uses TRBV6-5 and TRBJ1-5, with D possibly TRBD1 on 5 matching bases. CDR1 is MNHEY, CDR2 SVGAGI, per germline. V was clipped by 2 bases and J by 6 bases, with 14 bases between them. The CDR3 extends over 15 amino acids. This chain's CDR3 is CASSYTGVGGQPQHF. CDR3 bases: TGTGCCAGCAGTTACACTGGCGTGGGGGGTCAGCCCCAGCATTTT.

In its sample, this clone was seen a few times. The chain carries TRBV25-1 and TRBJ2-4; 7 bases map to TRBD2. Germline assignment: CDR1 MGHDK and CDR2 SYGVNS. The CDR3 has 17 amino acids. Trimming removed 2 bases from V and 0 bases from J; junction bases left unmatched: 7. The CDR3 sequence: CASSERSGALAKNIQYF. The CDR3 nucleotides read TGTGCCAGCAGTGAACGCAGCGGGGCACTAGCCAAAAACATTCAGTACTTC.

The V and J genes are TRBV4-1 and TRBJ1-4; possibly TRBD1 for D (6 bases). The CDR3 totals 17 residues. CDR1 MGHRA and CDR2 YSYEKL come from the germline V gene. V dropped 2 bases and J dropped 2 bases, with 15 bases sitting between them. In nucleotides, the CDR3 is TGCGCCAGCAGCCAATTCCCTACAGGGATCACTAATGAAAAACTGTTTTTT. This encodes CASSQFPTGITNEKLFF.

Only a few counts were recorded for this clone. The chain is built from TRBV19 and TRBJ1-5; 7 bases are shared with TRBD1. Per germline, CDR1 LNHDA and CDR2 SQIVND (reference sequence). The CDR3 is 15 residues long. J lost 4 bases, V lost 8 bases, and 11 bases had no gene match. CDR3 DNA: TGTGCCAGTCGCACAAAAGGGGGCGGGAATCAGCCCCAGCATTTT. Translating it yields CASRTKGGGNQPQHF. The full variable domain, rest sourced from reference TRBV19 and TRBJ1-5, is DGGITQSPKYLFRKEGQNVTLSCEQNLNHDAMYWYRQDPGQGLRLIYYSQIVNDFQKGDIAEGYSVSREKKESFPLTVTSAQKNPTAFYLCASRTKGGGNQPQHFGDGTRLSIL.

This sequence joins TRBV5-6 and TRBJ1-6, with D perhaps matching TRBD1 (5 bases). Germline lookup yields CDR1 SGHDT and CDR2 YYEEEE. The CDR3 is 16 residues long. The ends were cut back, 2 bases at V and 0 bases at J, with 9 bases in the middle. The CDR3 DNA sequence: TGTGCCAGCAGCTTTGGGGGGAGCTCCTATAATTCACCCCTCCACTTT. It encodes CASSFGGSSYNSPLHF.

The chain carries TRBV7-8 and TRBJ2-5; 8 bases align to TRBD2. Germline CDR1 SGHVS, CDR2 FQNEAQ. V was clipped by 8 bases and J by 5 bases; unmatched bases: 16. The CDR3 consists of 16 residues. The CDR3 spells CASFRGLASLSETQYF. CDR3 coding DNA: TGTGCCAGCTTCCGCGGACTAGCAAGTCTATCGGAGACCCAGTACTTC. Full variable domain (remainder filled in from reference TRBV7-8 and TRBJ2-5): GAGVSQSPRYKVAKRGQDVALRCDPISGHVSLFWYQQALGQGPEFLTYFQNEAQLDKSGLPSDRFFAERPEGSVSTLKIQRTQQEDSAVYLCASFRGLASLSETQYFGPGTRLLVL.

The chain combines TRBV19 with TRBJ2-5; TRBD2 agrees at 9 bases. CDR3 length equals 15 residues. The J segment lost 5 bases and the V segment lost 4 bases, leaving 8 bases of the junction unmatched. Germline values: CDR1 LNHDA, CDR2 SQIVND (reference sequence). Here the CDR3 DNA reads TGTGCCAGTAGTAAAGCGACTAGCGGTGGGGAGACCCAGTACTTC. Residues: CASSKATSGGETQYF.